Following are 20 T cell receptor beta chains from one sample sequenced in a study of blood T cells in healthy people across ages. A sample-barcoded 5' primer and a J-beta primer mix were used in a second PCR of about 6 to 11 cycles. TCRdb processed the 5' RACE reads anew with MiXCR; each CDR3 protein has one entry. The repertoire consists of about 640,000 distinct CDR3 sequences, with 58% occurring once and the leading ten covering over 35%. Sequenced material: blood. All receptors come from a man between 60 and 75 years old in good health.

This clonotype has only a few counts. The chain links TRBV4-1 to TRBJ2-6, with D unclear. CDR3 size: 16 residues. Trimming stripped 3 bases from V and 2 bases from J, with 11 bases between. The germline gives CDR1 MGHRA, CDR2 YSYEKL. The CDR3 region is CASSHAGSTGANVLTF. CDR3 nucleotides: TGCGCCAGCAGCCATGCTGGCTCAACTGGGGCCAACGTCCTGACTTTC.

This chain joins TRBV18 and TRBJ2-5; 10 positions match TRBD1. Matching the DNA end better, TRBJ2-7 makes the J call doubtful. Germline V gene sequence: CDR1 KGHSH, CDR2 LQKENI. The CDR3 totals 13 residues. CDR3 DNA: TGTGCCAGCTCACGGGGACAGGGGCACGAGCAGTACTTC. The encoded protein is CASSRGQGHEQYF.

With regard to this clonotype: At one end the junction does not follow the germline gene, possibly because of a read error. The J gene is TRBJ2-1, the V gene TRBV15, with D perhaps TRBD1 (5 bases). The CDR3 runs to 16 residues. CDR1 is LNHNV, CDR2 YYDKDF, per germline (reference sequence). The CDR3 is CATSRDGAQVGNEQFF. As DNA, the CDR3 is TGCGCCACCAGCAGAGATGGGGCCCAGGTGGGGAATGAGCAGTTCTTC. The full variable domain, its missing parts supplied by reference TRBV15 and TRBJ2-1, is DAMVIQNPRYQVTQFGKPVTLSCSQTLNHNVMYWYQQKSSQAPKLLFHYYDKDFNNEADTPDNFQSRRPNTSFCFLDIRSPGLGDTAMYLCATSRDGAQVGNEQFFGPGTRLTVL.

This clonotype turned up a few times. The chain couples TRBV25-1 to TRBJ1-2; perhaps TRBD1 as D (5 bases). The CDR3 covers 10 residues. Trimming took off 7 bases at V and 6 bases at J, with 6 bases between the two ends. Per the germline V gene, CDR1 is MGHDK and CDR2 is SYGVNS. The chain's CDR3 is CASKGDGYTF. CDR3 bases: TGTGCCAGCAAAGGGGATGGCTACACCTTC.

The chain employs TRBV20-1 and TRBJ2-1, with TRBD2 identical over 11 bases. Trimming at V came to 2 bases and at J to 7 bases, leaving 7 bases not matched to a gene. The CDR3 totals 15 residues. CDR1 and CDR2 from the germline V gene are DFQATT and SNEGSKA (reference sequence). The CDR3 DNA reads as TGCAGTGCTAGATCAACTAGCGGGGGTGGTAATGAGCAGTTCTTC. Translated: CSARSTSGGGNEQFF.

This chain connects TRBV7-6 to TRBJ2-5, with D uncertain. V shed 1 base and J shed 11 bases, with 14 bases lying between them. This CDR3 comprises 13 residues. CDR1 is SGHVS and CDR2 is FNYEAQ in the germline V gene. The CDR3 coding sequence is TGTGCCAGCAGCTTAGTGCAGGCCCATGAGCAGTACTTC. Its translation is CASSLVQAHEQYF.

The chain recombines TRBV5-1 with TRBJ2-3; D possibly corresponds to TRBD2 (6 bases). The germline CDR1 and CDR2 sequences are SGHRS and YFSETQ. The germline V and J ends were trimmed by 0 bases and 5 bases, with 16 bases remaining between them. The CDR3 covers 16 residues. CDR3 nucleotides: TGCGCCAGCAGCTTGGCGGGACTTCCTATCGGAGATACGCAGTATTTT. Translated: CASSLAGLPIGDTQYF.

The chain has TRBV28 and TRBJ2-5, with 7 nucleotides matching TRBD1. J was trimmed by 3 bases and V by 5 bases; bases with no gene match: 6. Per the germline V gene, CDR1 is MDHEN and CDR2 is SYDVKM. This CDR3 has 14 residues. CDR3 residues: CASSVGGREETQYF. For the CDR3, the DNA is TGTGCCAGCAGTGTAGGGGGCCGGGAAGAGACCCAGTACTTC.

This clonotype was detected a few times. The chain carries TRBV28 and TRBJ1-2; D is unresolved. The CDR3 totals 11 residues. Trimming shortened V by 6 bases and J by 6 bases, and 8 bases separated the two germline ends. Germline-derived CDR1 and CDR2 are MDHEN and SYDVKM. The CDR3 nucleotides are TGTGCCAGCAGGACCGGACATGGCTACACCTTC. It codes for CASRTGHGYTF.

The genes are TRBV5-6 and TRBJ2-5; unclear D gene. Germline CDR1 is SGHDT and CDR2 is YYEEEE. The CDR3 loop spans 13 amino acids. Trimming took off 0 bases at V and 9 bases at J, with 12 bases between the two ends. The CDR3 nucleotides read TGTGCCAGCAGCTTGGCCGGCGGCGGCGCCCAGTACTTC. This codes for CASSLAGGGAQYF.

The chain employs TRBV12-3 or TRBV12-4 and TRBJ2-5; TRBD2 matches 11 bases. This CDR3 contains 17 residues. V trimming: 2 bases; J trimming: 7 bases; junction bases outside the gene matches: 12. Written as DNA, the CDR3 is TGTGCCAGCAGTTTACCTAAGATAGCGGGGGGGCCTGGGACCCAGTACTTC. It encodes CASSLPKIAGGPGTQYF.

A few counts support this clonotype. This chain connects TRBV2 to TRBJ1-4; a possible D gene is TRBD1 (6 bases). Germline-derived CDR1 and CDR2 are SNHLY and FYNNEI. This CDR3 region has 17 residues. Trimming took off 6 bases at V and 2 bases at J, with 19 bases between the two ends. This chain's CDR3 is CASRGGQSSGTNEKLFF. The CDR3 bases are TGTGCCAGCAGAGGAGGACAGTCCTCCGGCACTAATGAAAAACTGTTTTTT. Together with reference TRBV2 and TRBJ1-4, the CDR3 gives the full variable domain: EPEVTQTPSHQVTQMGQEVILRCVPISNHLYFYWYRQILGQKVEFLVSFYNNEISEKSEIFDDQFSVERPDGSNFTLKIRSTKLEDSAMYFCASRGGQSSGTNEKLFFGSGTQLSVL.

Turning to this clonotype: At one end the junction does not follow the germline gene, possibly because of a read error. This chain uses TRBV6-6 with TRBJ2-3, with TRBD2 matching over 10 bases. Germline V gene lookup returns CDR1 MNHNY and CDR2 SVGAGI (reference sequence). The CDR3 is 16 residues long. In DNA, the CDR3 is TGTGCCGGCAGCCTGGGATTGAGCGGGAGGGGAGATACGCAGTATTTT. It specifies CAGSLGLSGRGDTQYF.

This chain joins TRBV27 and TRBJ1-1; 8 bases are shared with TRBD1. CDR3 length equals 14 residues. The junction had 3 bases not matched to a gene; V was cut back by 6 bases and J by 0 bases. Germline V CDR1 and CDR2: MNHEY, SMNVEV (reference sequence). The CDR3 spells CASRWTGMNTEAFF. The CDR3 region has the DNA TGTGCCAGCAGGTGGACAGGGATGAACACTGAAGCTTTCTTT.

The chain combines TRBV5-1 with TRBJ2-7; 9 bases line up with TRBD1. The J call could be wrong; TRBJ2-5 is a better fit for the DNA end. The CDR3 sequence is 14 residues long. In germline, CDR1 is SGHRS, CDR2 YFSETQ. DNA for the CDR3: TGCGCCAGCACCCTAGGGACAGGGCTAGAGACCCAGTACTTC. Protein sequence: CASTLGTGLETQYF.

This sequence joins TRBV2 and TRBJ1-6, with TRBD1 as a possible D gene (6 bases). Per germline, CDR1 SNHLY and CDR2 FYNNEI. Deletions cut 8 bases from V and 6 bases from J, with 11 bases between. This CDR3 contains 13 residues. The CDR3 DNA reads TGTGCCAGCGTGCCAGGGGTTAATTCACCCCTCCACTTT. Translating gives CASVPGVNSPLHF.

The V call is TRBV19, the J call TRBJ1-2; 10 bases fit TRBD1. CDR3 size: 14 residues. CDR1 is LNHDA and CDR2 is SQIVND in the germline V gene (reference sequence). The J segment lost 6 bases and the V segment lost 6 bases, leaving 7 bases of the junction unmatched. In DNA form, the CDR3 reads TGTGCCAGTAGCCGAGGGACAGGGGAAGATGGCTACACCTTC. This encodes CASSRGTGEDGYTF.

The table lists this clonotype with a count of one. This sequence joins TRBV12-3 or TRBV12-4 and TRBJ1-1; D gene ambiguous. This CDR3 has 14 amino acids. V lost 3 bases and J lost 1, with 9 bases in between. The CDR3 spells CASSLFGSNTEAFF. The CDR3 region has the DNA TGTGCCAGCAGTTTGTTTGGGTCGAACACTGAAGCTTTCTTT.

This clonotype occurred a few times. This chain connects TRBV6-2 or TRBV6-3 to TRBJ2-5; TRBD1 agrees at 7 bases. The CDR3 has 13 residues. Germline assignment: CDR1 MNHEY and CDR2 SVGEGT. Germline trimming cut 8 bases from V and 3 bases from J; bases unmatched to any gene: 6. CDR3 coding DNA: TGTGCCAGCGCCCTGACAGGGAAAGAGACCCAGTACTTC. It specifies CASALTGKETQYF.

This clonotype has a handful of counts. The chain employs TRBV5-1 and TRBJ2-1, with 8 bases matching TRBD1. Germline V gives CDR1 SGHRS, CDR2 YFSETQ. The CDR3 loop spans 13 amino acids. V shed 6 bases, J shed 6 bases, and the junction held 5 bases outside the gene matches. CDR3 sequence (DNA): TGCGCCAGCACCACAACAGGGGGCAATGAGCAGTTCTTC. Its protein is CASTTTGGNEQFF. Full variable domain (missing parts from reference TRBV5-1 and TRBJ2-1): KAGVTQTPRYLIKTRGQQVTLSCSPISGHRSVSWYQQTPGQGLQFLFEYFSETQRNKGNFPGRFSGRQFSNSRSEMNVSTLELGDSALYLCASTTTGGNEQFFGPGTRLTVL.